This passage covers 22 T cell receptor beta chains from one sample sequenced in a study of cytomegalovirus exposure and HLA in healthy donors. The study ran its PCR with 60 Vbeta and 13 Jbeta primers. TCRdb's table, derived via immunoSEQ multiplex PCR, lists solely in-frame clones and lacks some. The sample yields 130,000 or so clones, approximately 89% seen once. The sequenced sample was PBMCs. These receptors were collected from a woman between 25 and 40 years old in good health and CMV-seropositive.

The V and J genes are TRBV19 and TRBJ1-2; TRBD1 might be the D (5 bases). This CDR3 has 14 residues. The germline V gene encodes CDR1 LNHDA and CDR2 SQIVND (reference sequence). V lost 6 bases and J lost 3, with 14 bases in between. CDR3 amino acids: CASSPATGDYGYTF. The CDR3, as DNA: TGTGCCAGTAGCCCAGCGACGGGGGACTATGGCTACACCTTC.

This clone occurred a few times. The chain combines TRBV10-3 with TRBJ1-2, with TRBD1 matching 9 bases. The CDR3 contains 12 residues. V dropped 10 bases and J dropped 6; count of bases not matched to a gene: 6. Looked up from germline, CDR1 is ENHRY and CDR2 is SYGVKD. CDR3 nucleotide sequence: TGTGCCACCGCATGGACAGGGGATGGCTACACCTTC. It specifies CATAWTGDGYTF.

The gene calls are TRBV9 and TRBJ2-1; D possibly corresponds to TRBD2 (5 bases). CDR3 length: 13 amino acids. Germline CDR1 and CDR2: SGDLS and YYNGEE. V was clipped by 1 base and J by 7 bases, with 9 bases between them. The CDR3 is CASSVISGNEQFF. CDR3 nucleotide sequence: TGTGCCAGCAGCGTAATTTCGGGGAATGAGCAGTTCTTC.

This chain joins TRBV29-1 and TRBJ1-2, with D possibly matching TRBD1 (6 bases). The germline V gene encodes CDR1 SQVTM and CDR2 ANQGSEA. Trimming pared 0 bases from V and 0 bases from J, leaving 23 bases between. This CDR3 comprises 19 residues. For the CDR3, the DNA is TGCAGCGTTGAAGATCGGGCGCTACGGCAGGGGCGGTCTAACTATGGCTACACCTTC. Translated: CSVEDRALRQGRSNYGYTF.

The chain links TRBV9 to TRBJ2-1, with 7 bases fitting TRBD1. Looked up from germline, CDR1 is SGDLS and CDR2 is YYNGEE. Trimming took 0 bases from V and 5 from J; bases not matched to a gene: 5. The CDR3 runs 15 residues. CDR3 coding DNA: TGTGCCAGCAGCGTAGTTGGGACAGCTAACAATGAGCAGTTCTTC. Its translation is CASSVVGTANNEQFF.

The rearrangement links TRBV5-1 to TRBJ2-5; 11 bases are a match to TRBD2. CDR1 and CDR2 (germline): SGHRS, YFSETQ. The junction had 10 bases not matched to a gene; V was cut back by 5 bases and J by 4 bases. The CDR3 totals 16 residues. CDR3 sequence reads: CASRTSSGGPGETQYF. CDR3 DNA: TGCGCCAGCAGGACCTCTAGCGGGGGGCCAGGAGAGACCCAGTACTTC.

This chain joins TRBV28 and TRBJ1-1; D not certain. V was pared by 2 bases and J by 3 bases, with 7 bases between. The CDR3 spans 13 residues. Germline values: CDR1 MDHEN, CDR2 SYDVKM. CDR3 DNA sequence: TGTGCCAGCAGTTTAGGAGTCGACACTGAAGCTTTCTTT. Translating it yields CASSLGVDTEAFF.

As to this clone: The junction and the germline gene differ at one end; a read error may be behind it. This sequence joins TRBV27 and TRBJ2-7; TRBD2 might be the D (6 bases). The CDR3 is 15 amino acids. The germline CDR1 and CDR2 sequences are MNHEY and SMNVEV (reference sequence). CDR3 in amino acids: CASSLVASAISERYF. CDR3 nucleotides: TGTGCCAGCAGTTTAGTGGCTAGCGCTATTTCCGAGCGGTACTTC.

The chain employs TRBV7-2 and TRBJ2-6; the D is unclear. Germline values: CDR1 SGHTA, CDR2 FQGNSA. This CDR3 has 19 residues. V was cut by 5 bases and J by 0 bases, with 20 bases left in between. The CDR3 reads CASSPVAHYTLSGANVLTF. CDR3 nucleotides: TGTGCCAGCAGCCCAGTTGCCCATTACACCCTCTCTGGGGCCAACGTCCTGACTTTC.

This sequence joins TRBV10-3 and TRBJ1-2; 9 bases are shared with TRBD1. Germline V gene sequence: CDR1 ENHRY, CDR2 SYGVKD. V lost 3 bases to trimming and J lost 4 bases; unmatched junction nucleotides: 12. The CDR3 has 17 amino acids. This chain's CDR3 is CAISELIQGATTYGYTF. The CDR3 DNA sequence: TGTGCCATCAGTGAACTCATACAGGGGGCTACAACCTATGGCTACACCTTC.

This rearrangement joins TRBV2 to TRBJ2-7; perhaps TRBD2 as D (6 bases). CDR1 and CDR2 from the germline V gene are SNHLY and FYNNEI. The CDR3 is 13 amino acids. V was clipped by 3 bases and J by 3 bases, with 9 bases between them. CDR3 residues: CASSEEGFYEQYF. The CDR3 DNA follows: TGTGCCAGCAGTGAGGAGGGTTTCTACGAGCAGTACTTC.

CDR3 sequence reads: CASSSGTGISLNTGELFF. In nucleotides, the CDR3 is TGTGCCAGCTCCTCCGGGACAGGGATCTCCTTGAACACCGGGGAGCTGTTTTTT. The genes are TRBV19 and TRBJ2-2, with TRBD1 matching over 9 bases. Trimming removed 9 bases from V and 1 base from J; junction bases left unmatched: 15. Germline V CDR1 and CDR2: LNHDA, SQIVND (reference sequence). CDR3 length: 18 residues.

The chain links TRBV5-1 to TRBJ1-1; 8 nucleotides line up with TRBD1. With 1 base clipped from V and 10 bases from J, the junction kept 6 bases outside the gene matches. CDR3 size: 13 residues. CDR1 is SGHRS, CDR2 YFSETQ, per germline. CDR3 loop: CASSLTPDRGAFF. The CDR3 bases are TGCGCCAGCAGCTTGACCCCTGACAGGGGAGCTTTCTTT.

The V and J genes are TRBV7-2 and TRBJ1-1; D gene ambiguous. Between the trimmed V and J ends, which lost 5 bases and 3 bases, there was a span of 10 bases. The CDR3 runs 13 residues. Germline loops: CDR1 SGHTA, CDR2 FQGNSA. The CDR3 DNA sequence: TGTGCCAGCAGCCCCCGGAGAGACACTGAAGCTTTCTTT. This gives the protein CASSPRRDTEAFF.

This clone has a single count. CDR3 residues: CASSLARGGEAFF. For the CDR3, the DNA is TGTGCCAGCAGCTTAGCGCGAGGAGGTGAAGCTTTCTTT. The chain carries TRBV7-8 and TRBJ1-1; D is uncertain. The CDR3 totals 13 residues. V was shortened by 0 bases and J by 7 bases, with 9 bases between the two germline ends. Per the germline V gene, CDR1 is SGHVS and CDR2 is FQNEAQ.

V and J are TRBV6-6 and TRBJ1-1; 9 bases match TRBD1. V lost 8 bases and J lost 5; bases outside the gene matches: 6. There are 13 residues in the CDR3. Per the germline V gene, CDR1 is MNHNY and CDR2 is SVGAGI (reference sequence). CDR3 region: CASATTGGTEAFF. The CDR3 DNA follows: TGTGCCAGCGCGACGACAGGGGGTACTGAAGCTTTCTTT.

The chain employs TRBV6-5 and TRBJ2-7; TRBD1 might be the D (6 bases). V was trimmed by 8 bases and J by 3 bases, leaving 14 bases between them. The CDR3 is 13 amino acids. Germline CDR1 is MNHEY and CDR2 is SVGAGI. The CDR3 protein is CASGPGHIYEQYF. The CDR3 region has the DNA TGTGCCAGCGGACCGGGACATATCTACGAGCAGTACTTC.

The CDR3 loop reads CASSPGTSTDTQYF. The CDR3 nucleotides are TGCGCCAGCAGCCCTGGGACATCTACAGATACGCAGTATTTT. The chain uses TRBV5-1 and TRBJ2-3, with D possibly being TRBD1 (6 bases). Trimming cost V 4 bases and J 3 bases, with 12 bases left between them. CDR1 SGHRS and CDR2 YFSETQ come from the germline V gene. The CDR3 runs to 14 residues.

The chain joins TRBV30 to TRBJ1-5, with TRBD1 matching over 7 bases. V lost 3 bases to trimming and J lost 0 bases; unmatched junction nucleotides: 14. Germline-derived CDR1 and CDR2 are GTSNPN and SVGIG (reference sequence). CDR3 length equals 18 residues. The CDR3 DNA reads as TGTGCCTGGAGCTCCGACCGGGACAGATTTTATAGCAATCAGCCCCAGCATTTT. It encodes CAWSSDRDRFYSNQPQHF. The full variable domain, completed using reference TRBV30 and TRBJ1-5, is SQTIHQWPATLVQPVGSPLSLECTVEGTSNPNLYWYRQAAGRGLQLLFYSVGIGQISSEVPQNLSASRPQDRQFILSSKKLLLSDSGFYLCAWSSDRDRFYSNQPQHFGDGTRLSIL.

This chain joins TRBV5-1 and TRBJ2-7; D unresolved. V lost 1 base and J 2 bases, leaving 7 bases between the germline ends. The V gene's germline CDR1 is SGHRS and CDR2 YFSETQ. The CDR3 runs 13 residues. CDR3 loop: CASSLPYAYEQYF. The CDR3 DNA sequence: TGCGCCAGCAGCTTGCCCTATGCCTACGAGCAGTACTTC.

The chain links TRBV4-1 to TRBJ2-1, with 7 bases that match TRBD2. The junction had 13 bases not matched to a gene; V was cut back by 4 bases and J by 7 bases. Germline V lookup: CDR1 MGHRA, CDR2 YSYEKL. The CDR3 spans 16 residues. The CDR3 sequence is CASSRLGGKEYNEQFF. CDR3 sequence (DNA): TGCGCCAGCAGCCGCTTGGGGGGGAAGGAGTATAATGAGCAGTTCTTC.

This clone was picked up a small number of times. The V and J genes are TRBV5-1 and TRBJ1-1; D is perhaps TRBD1 (5 bases). The ends were cut back, 6 bases at V and 7 bases at J, with 7 bases in the middle. The CDR3 has 10 residues. Per germline, CDR1 SGHRS and CDR2 YFSETQ. CDR3 in amino acids: CASIRGEAFF. CDR3 sequence (DNA): TGCGCCAGCATAAGGGGTGAAGCTTTCTTT.